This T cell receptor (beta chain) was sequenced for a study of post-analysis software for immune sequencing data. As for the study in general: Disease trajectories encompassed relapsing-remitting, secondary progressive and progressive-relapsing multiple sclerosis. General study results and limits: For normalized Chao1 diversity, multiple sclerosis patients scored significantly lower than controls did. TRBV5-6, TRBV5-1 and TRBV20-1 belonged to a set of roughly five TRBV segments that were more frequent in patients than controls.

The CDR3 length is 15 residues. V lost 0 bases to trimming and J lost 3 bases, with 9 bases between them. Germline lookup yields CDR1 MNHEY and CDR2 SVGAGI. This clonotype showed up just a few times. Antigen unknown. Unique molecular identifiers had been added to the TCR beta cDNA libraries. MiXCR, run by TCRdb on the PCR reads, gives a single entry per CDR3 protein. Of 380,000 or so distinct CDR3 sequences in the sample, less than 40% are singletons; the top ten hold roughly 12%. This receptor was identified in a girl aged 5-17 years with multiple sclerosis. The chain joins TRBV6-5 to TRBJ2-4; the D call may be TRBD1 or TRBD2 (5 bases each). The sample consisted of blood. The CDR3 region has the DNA TGTGCCAGCAGTTACTCCTGGGGGAGCAAAAACATTCAGTACTTC. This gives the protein CASSYSWGSKNIQYF.